This T cell receptor (beta chain) was observed in a study of blood T cell repertoires in COVID-19. Turning to the study itself: The United States, Italy and Spain were the sources of the acute and convalescent COVID-19 samples. In each case, the material was cDNA or gDNA derived from T cells, B-cell-depleted T cells, or PBMCs.

Germline values: CDR1 LGHDT, CDR2 YNNKEL (reference sequence). The CDR3 length is 12 residues. The V gene lost 3 bases and the J gene lost 7 bases, with 8 bases spanning the gap. As originally analysed: Reference gene primer amplification gave estimated nucleated cell counts. Only in-frame clones appear in the TCRdb table, and some are missing; sequencing was by immunoSEQ multiplex PCR. Clonal size and the V and J genes are those of that table, whereas D and trimming came from the DNA. The sample contains over 200,000 clones, roughly 86% of which appear only once. The specimen sequenced was peripheral blood. The TCR comes from a man aged 35 to 55 who had recovered from COVID-19. The V gene is TRBV3-1 (or the pseudogene TRBV3-2), the J gene TRBJ2-3; no clear D. CDR3 coding DNA: TGTGCCAGCAGCCACCCCTACCATACGCAGTATTTT. This codes for CASSHPYHTQYF.